This T cell receptor (beta chain) was sequenced during a study of CD8 T cells in Susac syndrome. The CDR3 is made up of 14 amino acids. V was pared by 3 bases and J by 5 bases, with 11 bases between. RNA was extracted with the RNeasy kit, and a quantity of roughly 0.5 to 1 ug was reverse transcribed using random hexamers. Amplification of TCR beta CDR3 used immunoSEQ multiplex PCR across 54 Vbeta and 13 Jbeta. In TCRdb, the immunoSEQ multiplex PCR reads were re-called with MiXCR into one record per CDR3 protein. The sample contains about 71,000 distinct CDR3 sequences, 96% of which appear only once. The material sequenced was CD4+ T cells from PBMCs. The receptor was isolated from a human donor with multiple sclerosis. This chain connects TRBV12-3 or TRBV12-4 to TRBJ2-1; the D gene is possibly TRBD2 (5 bases). The CDR3 coding sequence is TGTGCCAGCAGTTTGGATGGAGGCCACAATGAGCAGTTCTTC. This translates into CASSLDGGHNEQFF.